This TCR beta chain was retrieved from a study of blood T cell repertoires in COVID-19. CDR1 and CDR2 (germline): MDHEN, SYDVKM. The CDR3 is 15 residues long. V dropped 2 bases and J dropped 2; count of bases not matched to a gene: 5. Sequenced by immunoSEQ multiplex PCR; TCRdb stores in-frame clones only, minus some. The sample lists roughly 250,000 clones; 84% were seen once. Sequences were obtained from peripheral blood. J is TRBJ2-5 and V is TRBV28; TRBD1 matches 7 bases. The sequence was obtained from a woman in her 40s who had recovered from COVID-19. The chain's CDR3 is CASSLGQALQETQYF. Here the CDR3 DNA reads TGTGCCAGCAGTTTAGGACAGGCCCTACAAGAGACCCAGTACTTC.